This T cell receptor beta chain originates from a study of T cells in Graves' hyperthyroidism and ophthalmopathy. Exclusion criteria comprised uncontrolled infection, other autoimmune disease, pregnancy or lactation. Diagnostic assessment was based on clinical symptoms, serum thyroxine and TRAb, thyroid ultrasound and orbital computed tomography. RNA transcripts yielded amplified TCR beta CDR3 regions. HTBI primers drove first-round RT-PCR of the TCR CDR3. TCRdb fed the multiplex PCR reads into MiXCR, producing one record per CDR3 protein. The data hold 200,000 to 250,000 distinct CDR3 sequences, with over 15% observed a single time. The sample consisted of blood. This TCR was recovered from a woman aged 18 to 35 with Graves' ophthalmopathy.

The CDR3: CATSGHYSSTDTQYF. As DNA, the CDR3 is TGTGCCACCAGCGGGCACTACTCTAGCACAGATACGCAGTATTTT. The gene calls are TRBV15 and TRBJ2-3; D gene uncertain. The V gene lost 5 bases and the J gene lost 0 bases, with 12 bases spanning the gap. Per germline, CDR1 LNHNV and CDR2 YYDKDF (reference sequence). This CDR3 region has 15 residues.